These T cell receptor beta chains were read from a single sample in a study of CD8 T cells in Susac syndrome. TCRdb re-called the immunoSEQ multiplex PCR reads through MiXCR, storing one row per CDR3 protein. Among hundreds of thousands of distinct CDR3 sequences listed, 90% to 95% were seen once. Material for sequencing was CD8+ T cells from PBMCs. The receptors shown here come from a human donor with multiple sclerosis. Each CDR3 is given with its conserved first and last residue. D genes are given only for firm matches. Size is omitted from some rows. Given values are once, few, many or a class for expanded clones.

d_call: NA; v_call: TRBV7-9; cdr3_length: 12; j_call: TRBJ2-7; clone_size: NA; cdr3_aa: CASSTWKGEQYF; cdr3_nt: TGTGCCAGCAGCACCTGGAAGGGCGAGCAGTACTTC
d_call: NA; v_call: TRBV29-1; cdr3_length: 15; j_call: TRBJ2-1; clone_size: NA; cdr3_aa: CSVEDLITVYNEQFF; cdr3_nt: TGCAGCGTTGAAGATCTTATAACGGTCTACAATGAGCAGTTCTTC
d_call: NA; v_call: TRBV13; cdr3_length: 15; j_call: TRBJ1-2; clone_size: few; cdr3_aa: CASSFFQRGNYGYTF; cdr3_nt: TGTGCCAGCAGCTTTTTCCAGCGGGGGAACTATGGCTACACCTTC
d_call: TRBD2; v_call: TRBV19; cdr3_length: 18; j_call: TRBJ2-1; clone_size: NA; cdr3_aa: CASSPASGGARINNEQFF; cdr3_nt: TGTGCCAGTAGTCCGGCGAGCGGGGGGGCGAGGATCAACAATGAGCAGTTCTTC
d_call: TRBD2; v_call: TRBV6-1; cdr3_length: 17; j_call: TRBJ2-1; clone_size: once; cdr3_aa: CASSQTSGGATGNEQFF; cdr3_nt: TGTGCCAGCAGCCAAACTAGCGGGGGGGCTACGGGCAATGAGCAGTTCTTC
d_call: NA; v_call: TRBV3-1; cdr3_length: 13; j_call: TRBJ1-2; clone_size: NA; cdr3_aa: CASSQVQGRGYTF; cdr3_nt: TGTGCCAGCAGCCAAGTACAGGGTAGAGGCTACACCTTC
d_call: NA; v_call: TRBV28; cdr3_length: 14; j_call: TRBJ1-6; clone_size: NA; cdr3_aa: CASSLLAGNSPLHF; cdr3_nt: TGTGCCAGCAGTTTATTGGCAGGGAATTCACCCCTCCACTTT
d_call: TRBD2; v_call: TRBV13; cdr3_length: 21; j_call: TRBJ2-1; clone_size: NA; cdr3_aa: CASSPQRTAGGSGGPYNEQFF; cdr3_nt: TGTGCCAGCAGCCCTCAACGGACAGCGGGAGGGTCCGGCGGGCCCTACAATGAGCAGTTCTTC
d_call: NA; v_call: TRBV27; cdr3_length: 14; j_call: TRBJ2-3; clone_size: NA; cdr3_aa: CASTGRGSTDTQYF; cdr3_nt: TGTGCCAGCACTGGGCGGGGCAGCACAGATACGCAGTATTTT
d_call: NA; v_call: TRBV9; cdr3_length: 15; j_call: TRBJ2-7; clone_size: NA; cdr3_aa: CASSVGAGASYEQYF; cdr3_nt: TGTGCCAGCAGCGTAGGGGCAGGGGCGTCCTACGAGCAGTACTTC
d_call: NA; v_call: TRBV29-1; cdr3_length: 12; j_call: TRBJ1-2; clone_size: NA; cdr3_aa: CSVERQDYGYTF; cdr3_nt: TGCAGCGTGGAACGACAGGACTATGGCTACACCTTC
d_call: TRBD2; v_call: TRBV4-1; cdr3_length: 15; j_call: TRBJ2-1; clone_size: NA; cdr3_aa: CASSQTGLAFTEQFF; cdr3_nt: TGCGCCAGCAGCCAAACTGGACTAGCGTTCACTGAGCAGTTCTTC
d_call: NA; v_call: TRBV27; cdr3_length: 16; j_call: TRBJ1-2; clone_size: NA; cdr3_aa: CASSLSVRPPSYGYTF; cdr3_nt: TGTGCCAGCAGTTTATCGGTCCGTCCCCCCTCATATGGCTACACCTTC
d_call: NA; v_call: TRBV9; cdr3_length: 12; j_call: TRBJ2-1; clone_size: NA; cdr3_aa: CASSWGADEQFF; cdr3_nt: TGTGCCAGCAGCTGGGGCGCCGATGAGCAGTTCTTC
d_call: NA; v_call: TRBV7-8; cdr3_length: 16; j_call: TRBJ2-3; clone_size: NA; cdr3_aa: CASSGPGGRFTDTQYF; cdr3_nt: TGTGCCAGCAGCGGCCCCGGGGGGCGGTTCACAGATACGCAGTATTTT
d_call: NA; v_call: TRBV20-1; cdr3_length: 15; j_call: TRBJ2-3; clone_size: NA; cdr3_aa: CSARALEGSTDTQYF; cdr3_nt: TGCAGTGCTAGAGCCCTCGAGGGTAGCACAGATACGCAGTATTTT
d_call: TRBD2; v_call: TRBV7-9; cdr3_length: 14; j_call: TRBJ2-7; clone_size: NA; cdr3_aa: CASNSGTSGYEQYF; cdr3_nt: TGTGCCAGCAACTCGGGGACTAGCGGCTACGAGCAGTACTTC
d_call: NA; v_call: TRBV13; cdr3_length: 14; j_call: TRBJ2-7; clone_size: NA; cdr3_aa: CASSPKPGRYEQYF; cdr3_nt: TGTGCCAGCAGCCCGAAACCTGGACGGTACGAGCAGTACTTC
d_call: TRBD2; v_call: TRBV20-1; cdr3_length: 15; j_call: TRBJ2-1; clone_size: NA; cdr3_aa: CSARVSGGETYEQFF; cdr3_nt: TGCAGTGCTAGAGTAAGCGGGGGCGAAACTTATGAGCAGTTCTTC
d_call: TRBD1; v_call: TRBV7-9; cdr3_length: 15; j_call: TRBJ2-4; clone_size: NA; cdr3_aa: CASSQSGTGRNIQYF; cdr3_nt: TGTGCCAGCAGCCAAAGTGGGACAGGGAGGAACATTCAGTACTTC
d_call: NA; v_call: TRBV9; cdr3_length: 18; j_call: TRBJ2-6; clone_size: NA; cdr3_aa: CASSVAPERRSGANVLTF; cdr3_nt: TGTGCCAGCAGCGTAGCGCCGGAGAGGAGAAGTGGGGCCAACGTCCTGACTTTC
d_call: NA; v_call: TRBV5-1; cdr3_length: 15; j_call: TRBJ2-7; clone_size: NA; cdr3_aa: CASSLEASLSYEQYF; cdr3_nt: TGCGCCAGCAGCTTGGAGGCTTCATTATCCTACGAGCAGTACTTC
d_call: NA; v_call: TRBV12-3/TRBV12-4; cdr3_length: 12; j_call: TRBJ1-2; clone_size: NA; cdr3_aa: CASRYGAGGYTF; cdr3_nt: TGTGCCAGCAGATATGGGGCGGGTGGCTACACCTTC
d_call: NA; v_call: TRBV5-4; cdr3_length: 13; j_call: TRBJ2-1; clone_size: NA; cdr3_aa: CASHGRGYNEQFF; cdr3_nt: TGTGCCAGCCACGGACGGGGATACAATGAGCAGTTCTTC
d_call: NA; v_call: TRBV12-3/TRBV12-4; cdr3_length: 15; j_call: TRBJ1-1; clone_size: NA; cdr3_aa: CASRTWGKLNTEAFF; cdr3_nt: TGTGCCAGCAGGACATGGGGGAAGCTGAACACTGAAGCTTTCTTT
d_call: NA; v_call: TRBV19; cdr3_length: 13; j_call: TRBJ2-2; clone_size: few; cdr3_aa: CAIGWTSTGELFF; cdr3_nt: TGTGCCATTGGTTGGACATCCACCGGGGAGCTGTTTTTT
d_call: NA; v_call: TRBV12-3/TRBV12-4; cdr3_length: 15; j_call: TRBJ2-2; clone_size: NA; cdr3_aa: CASSTPGGPPGELFF; cdr3_nt: TGTGCCAGCAGTACCCCGGGGGGCCCCCCCGGGGAGCTGTTTTTT
d_call: NA; v_call: TRBV4-2; cdr3_length: 14; j_call: TRBJ1-2; clone_size: NA; cdr3_aa: CASSPPRAGDGYTF; cdr3_nt: TGTGCCAGCAGCCCCCCCAGGGCAGGGGATGGCTACACCTTC
d_call: NA; v_call: TRBV5-6; cdr3_length: 17; j_call: TRBJ1-2; clone_size: NA; cdr3_aa: CASSPPLQGYLDYGYTF; cdr3_nt: TGTGCCAGCAGCCCGCCCCTGCAGGGCTATTTGGACTATGGCTACACCTTC
d_call: TRBD1; v_call: TRBV20-1; cdr3_length: 16; j_call: TRBJ2-5; clone_size: NA; cdr3_aa: CSASGTGDFTQETQYF; cdr3_nt: TGCAGTGCTTCCGGGACAGGGGACTTTACTCAAGAGACCCAGTACTTC
d_call: NA; v_call: TRBV15; cdr3_length: 13; j_call: TRBJ2-7; clone_size: NA; cdr3_aa: CATSPGRGLEQYF; cdr3_nt: TGTGCCACCAGCCCGGGCAGGGGACTCGAGCAGTACTTC
d_call: TRBD1; v_call: TRBV7-9; cdr3_length: 15; j_call: TRBJ1-2; clone_size: NA; cdr3_aa: CASSSNLQGWSGYTF; cdr3_nt: TGTGCCAGCAGCTCGAATCTACAGGGGTGGTCCGGCTACACCTTC
d_call: NA; v_call: TRBV6-2/TRBV6-3; cdr3_length: 16; j_call: TRBJ2-7; clone_size: once; cdr3_aa: CASSPISTRDSYEQYF; cdr3_nt: TGTGCCAGCAGTCCAATTTCTACGCGCGACTCCTACGAGCAGTACTTC
d_call: NA; v_call: TRBV5-6; cdr3_length: 16; j_call: TRBJ2-7; clone_size: NA; cdr3_aa: CASSPPLSGFGEEQYF; cdr3_nt: TGTGCCAGCAGCCCTCCCCTAAGCGGGTTCGGTGAGGAGCAGTACTTC
d_call: NA; v_call: TRBV7-2; cdr3_length: 15; j_call: TRBJ1-1; clone_size: NA; cdr3_aa: CASSLIPPRETEAFF; cdr3_nt: TGTGCCAGCAGCTTAATACCGCCGAGAGAGACTGAAGCTTTCTTT
d_call: NA; v_call: TRBV29-1; cdr3_length: 17; j_call: TRBJ1-2; clone_size: once; cdr3_aa: CSVEAPRVLDYGYGYTF; cdr3_nt: TGCAGCGTTGAAGCTCCGAGGGTCCTAGATTACGGCTATGGCTACACCTTC
d_call: NA; v_call: TRBV7-8; cdr3_length: 16; j_call: TRBJ1-5; clone_size: NA; cdr3_aa: CASSREGSGDNQPQHF; cdr3_nt: TGTGCCAGCAGCCGCGAGGGGTCAGGCGACAATCAGCCCCAGCATTTT
d_call: NA; v_call: TRBV24-1; cdr3_length: 14; j_call: TRBJ2-1; clone_size: NA; cdr3_aa: CATRGGPSGNEQFF; cdr3_nt: TGTGCCACCAGGGGGGGGCCATCAGGGAATGAGCAGTTCTTC
d_call: TRBD1; v_call: TRBV29-1; cdr3_length: 14; j_call: TRBJ1-1; clone_size: NA; cdr3_aa: CSVLGSGRGPEAFF; cdr3_nt: TGCAGCGTACTTGGAAGTGGCAGGGGGCCTGAAGCTTTCTTT
d_call: TRBD2; v_call: TRBV18; cdr3_length: 16; j_call: TRBJ2-1; clone_size: NA; cdr3_aa: CASSPPLLAELNEQFF; cdr3_nt: TGTGCCAGCTCACCACCGTTGCTAGCGGAGCTCAATGAGCAGTTCTTC
d_call: NA; v_call: TRBV9; cdr3_length: 15; j_call: TRBJ2-3; clone_size: NA; cdr3_aa: CASNVGGFPTDTQYF; cdr3_nt: TGTGCCAGCAACGTAGGCGGTTTCCCCACAGATACGCAGTATTTT
d_call: TRBD1; v_call: TRBV19; cdr3_length: 14; j_call: TRBJ1-5; clone_size: NA; cdr3_aa: CASSSYRGDQPQHF; cdr3_nt: TGTGCCAGTAGTTCTTACAGGGGGGACCAGCCCCAGCATTTT
d_call: NA; v_call: TRBV13; cdr3_length: 17; j_call: TRBJ2-2; clone_size: NA; cdr3_aa: CASSLVDPRAHTGELFF; cdr3_nt: TGTGCCAGCAGCTTAGTGGACCCACGGGCCCACACCGGGGAGCTGTTTTTT
d_call: NA; v_call: TRBV9; cdr3_length: 14; j_call: TRBJ2-7; clone_size: once; cdr3_aa: CASSVSTDPYEQYF; cdr3_nt: TGTGCCAGCAGCGTAAGTACAGATCCCTACGAGCAGTACTTC
d_call: NA; v_call: TRBV4-3; cdr3_length: 18; j_call: TRBJ2-6; clone_size: NA; cdr3_aa: CASSQDILTSSGANVLTF; cdr3_nt: TGCGCCAGCAGCCAAGATATCCTTACCAGCTCTGGGGCCAACGTCCTGACTTTC
d_call: TRBD1; v_call: TRBV4-3; cdr3_length: 15; j_call: TRBJ2-7; clone_size: NA; cdr3_aa: CASSPEDRSSYEQYF; cdr3_nt: TGCGCCAGCAGCCCAGAGGACAGGAGCTCCTACGAGCAGTACTTC
d_call: NA; v_call: TRBV12-3/TRBV12-4; cdr3_length: 16; j_call: TRBJ2-1; clone_size: once; cdr3_aa: CASSTQTAGYGDEQFF; cdr3_nt: TGTGCCAGCAGCACGCAGACAGCCGGGTACGGGGATGAGCAGTTCTTC
d_call: NA; v_call: TRBV24-1; cdr3_length: 12; j_call: TRBJ2-3; clone_size: NA; cdr3_aa: CATEGLTDTQYF; cdr3_nt: TGTGCCACCGAGGGGCTAACAGATACGCAGTATTTT